The 4 T cell receptor beta chains below were found in one sample sequenced in a study of shared clonotypes between healthy human individuals. TCRdb's table, derived via immunoSEQ multiplex PCR, lists solely in-frame clones and lacks some. The sample includes about 770,000 clones, 72% of them seen just once. Material: memory CD4+ T cells sorted from blood. Subset of the sample: CD45RA-negative fraction. Receptors were obtained from a woman in her twenties or thirties in good health.

Here the CDR3 reads CASSRSDLDTGELFF. The CDR3 nucleotides read TGCGCCAGCAGCCGGTCGGATCTGGACACCGGGGAGCTGTTTTTT. V gene TRBV5-1 combines with J gene TRBJ2-2; the D is unclear. Germline values: CDR1 SGHRS, CDR2 YFSETQ. CDR3 length: 15 residues. V was pared by 4 bases and J by 3 bases, with 13 bases between.

This clone appeared a few times. J is TRBJ1-2 and V is TRBV4-2, with 7 bases lining up with TRBD1. Germline V gene sequence: CDR1 LGHNA, CDR2 YNFKEQ. V dropped 6 bases and J dropped 6; count of bases not matched to a gene: 7. There are 13 residues in the CDR3. For the CDR3, the DNA is TGTGCCAGCAGGAGGGGGCAAGGGGATGGCTACACCTTC. Translating gives CASRRGQGDGYTF.

This chain uses TRBV6-1 with TRBJ2-7; D is possibly TRBD2 (6 bases). V was shortened by 4 bases and J by 5 bases, with 15 bases between the two germline ends. Germline V CDR1 and CDR2: MNHNS, SASEGT. The CDR3 contains 14 residues. The CDR3 reads CASSAGWGGNEQYF. In DNA form, the CDR3 reads TGTGCCAGCAGTGCCGGTTGGGGCGGGAACGAGCAGTACTTC.

The chain employs TRBV15 and TRBJ2-1; D remains ambiguous. Germline V gene lookup returns CDR1 LNHNV and CDR2 YYDKDF (reference sequence). The germline V and J ends were trimmed by 7 bases and 8 bases, with 21 bases remaining between them. CDR3 size: 15 residues. CDR3 sequence reads: CATTPSYNSFDEQFF. The CDR3 DNA reads as TGTGCCACCACCCCGAGTTATAATAGTTTCGATGAGCAGTTCTTC.